The T cell receptor (beta chain) described here comes from a study of control samples from healthy donors and cancer patients. TCRdb's table, derived via immunoSEQ multiplex PCR, lists solely in-frame clones and lacks some. The sample has some 110,000 clones, approximately 90% seen once; the top ten hold 2.3%. The CDR3 has 15 amino acids. Germline-derived CDR1 and CDR2 are SGHDN and FVKESK. V lost 4 bases and J lost 6, with 18 bases in between. This clone was seen just once. The receptor's source is a woman between 70 and 85 years old in good health. Sequencing was performed on blood. J is TRBJ1-1 and V is TRBV14; maybe TRBD1 (5 bases). CDR3 in amino acids: CASSRIGGWGSEAFF. The CDR3 bases are TGTGCCAGCAGCCGGATCGGGGGGTGGGGCTCTGAAGCTTTCTTT.